This TCR beta chain was documented in a study of blood T cell repertoires in COVID-19. Whole-study context: Researchers got acute and convalescent COVID-19 samples from the United States, Italy and Spain. PBMCs, B-cell-depleted T cells, or T cells were the source of the cDNA or gDNA that made up the material.

V lost 5 bases and J 2 bases, leaving 20 bases between the germline ends. The CDR3 has 17 amino acids. Germline CDR1 is SGHTA and CDR2 is FQGNSA. The authors' processing: It was from reference gene primer amplification that nucleated cell counts were estimated. The data were produced by immunoSEQ multiplex PCR, yet TCRdb's version contains in-frame clones alone and is incomplete. V and J calls and clone size are as listed in that table; D and trimming were resolved from the DNA. Among 120,000 to 150,000 clones listed, 80% to 90% were seen once. The sequence was obtained from a woman in her fifties or sixties with active COVID-19. The V and J genes are TRBV7-2 and TRBJ2-3, with D possibly TRBD1 on 6 matching bases. Sequencing was done on a sample of peripheral blood. CDR3: CASSPHFLRDNTDTQYF. In nucleotides, the CDR3 is TGTGCCAGCAGCCCCCACTTCCTCCGGGACAACACAGATACGCAGTATTTT.